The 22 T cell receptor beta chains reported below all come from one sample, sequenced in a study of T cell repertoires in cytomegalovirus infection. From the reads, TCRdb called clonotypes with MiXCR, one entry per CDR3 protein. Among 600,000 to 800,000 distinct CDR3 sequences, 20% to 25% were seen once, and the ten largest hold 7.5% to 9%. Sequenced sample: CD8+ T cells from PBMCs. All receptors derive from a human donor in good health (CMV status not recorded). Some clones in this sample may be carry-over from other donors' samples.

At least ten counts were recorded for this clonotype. The CDR3 nucleotides read TGTGCCAGCAGCTTAGAACTAGCGGGGACCACAGATACGCAGTATTTT. It encodes CASSLELAGTTDTQYF. The chain couples TRBV7-2 to TRBJ2-3; 10 bases line up with TRBD2. The trim removed 1 base at V and 2 bases at J, leaving 3 bases unmatched. The CDR3 runs to 16 residues. Looked up from germline, CDR1 is SGHTA and CDR2 is FQGNSA.

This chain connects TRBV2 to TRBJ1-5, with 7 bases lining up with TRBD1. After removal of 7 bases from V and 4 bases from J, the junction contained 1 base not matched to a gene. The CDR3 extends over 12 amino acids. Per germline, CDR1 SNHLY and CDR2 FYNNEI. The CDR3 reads CASKGQNQPQHF. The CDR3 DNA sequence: TGTGCCAGCAAGGGACAGAATCAGCCCCAGCATTTT.

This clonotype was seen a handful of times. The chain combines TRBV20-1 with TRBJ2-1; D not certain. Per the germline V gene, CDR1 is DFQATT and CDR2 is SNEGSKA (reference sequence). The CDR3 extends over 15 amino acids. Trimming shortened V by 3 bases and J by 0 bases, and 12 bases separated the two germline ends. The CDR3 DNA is TGCAGTGCTAGTTTGGCGTTGAGCTCCTACAATGAGCAGTTCTTC. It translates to CSASLALSSYNEQFF.

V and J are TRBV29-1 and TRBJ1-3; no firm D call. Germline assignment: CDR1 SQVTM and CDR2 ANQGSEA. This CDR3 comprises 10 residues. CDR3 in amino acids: CRASGNTIYF. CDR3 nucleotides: TGCAGAGCATCTGGAAACACCATATATTTT.

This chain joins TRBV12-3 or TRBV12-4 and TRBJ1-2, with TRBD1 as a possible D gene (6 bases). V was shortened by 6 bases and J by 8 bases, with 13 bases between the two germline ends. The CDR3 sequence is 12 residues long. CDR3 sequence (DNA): TGTGCCAGCAGCGTCGGGGGCGGGGGCTACACCTTC. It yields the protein CASSVGGGGYTF.

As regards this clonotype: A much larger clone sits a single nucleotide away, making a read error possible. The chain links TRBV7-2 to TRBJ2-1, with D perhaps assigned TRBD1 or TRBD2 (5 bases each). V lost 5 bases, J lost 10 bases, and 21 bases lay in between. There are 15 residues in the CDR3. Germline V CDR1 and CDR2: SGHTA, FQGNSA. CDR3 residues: CASSPFRDVLKEQFF. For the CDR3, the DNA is TGTGCCAGCAGCCCCTTCCGGGACGTCCTGAAGGAGCAGTTCTTC.

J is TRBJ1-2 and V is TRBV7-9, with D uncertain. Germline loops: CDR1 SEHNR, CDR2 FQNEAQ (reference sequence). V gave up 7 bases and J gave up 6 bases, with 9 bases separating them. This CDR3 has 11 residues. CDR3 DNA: TGTGCCAGCACCTTCGACCATGGCTACACCTTC. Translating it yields CASTFDHGYTF.

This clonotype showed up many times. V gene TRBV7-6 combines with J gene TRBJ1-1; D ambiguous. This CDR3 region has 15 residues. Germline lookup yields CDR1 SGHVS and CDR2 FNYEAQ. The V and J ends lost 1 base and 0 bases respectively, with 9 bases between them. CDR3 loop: CASSLEVSLNTEAFF. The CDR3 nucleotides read TGTGCCAGCAGCTTAGAAGTCAGCTTGAACACTGAAGCTTTCTTT.

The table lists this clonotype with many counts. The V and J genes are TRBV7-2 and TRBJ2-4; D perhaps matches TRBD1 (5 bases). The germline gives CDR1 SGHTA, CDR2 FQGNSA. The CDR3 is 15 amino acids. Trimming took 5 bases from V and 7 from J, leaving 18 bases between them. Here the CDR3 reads CASSDLGAESNIQYF. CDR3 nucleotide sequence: TGTGCCAGCAGCGACCTTGGGGCCGAAAGTAACATTCAGTACTTC.

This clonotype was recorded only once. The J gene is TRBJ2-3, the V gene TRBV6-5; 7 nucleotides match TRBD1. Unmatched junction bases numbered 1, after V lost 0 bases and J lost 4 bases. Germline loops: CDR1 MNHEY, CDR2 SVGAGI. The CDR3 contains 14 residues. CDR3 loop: CASSYSGTADTQYF. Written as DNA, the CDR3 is TGTGCCAGCAGTTACTCCGGGACAGCAGATACGCAGTATTTT.

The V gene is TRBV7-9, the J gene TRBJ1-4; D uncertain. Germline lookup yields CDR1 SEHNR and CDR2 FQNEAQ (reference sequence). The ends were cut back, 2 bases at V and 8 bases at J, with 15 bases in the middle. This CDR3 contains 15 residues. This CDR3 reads CASSLKRVTEEKLFF. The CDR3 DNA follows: TGTGCCAGCAGCTTAAAAAGGGTAACGGAAGAAAAACTGTTTTTT.

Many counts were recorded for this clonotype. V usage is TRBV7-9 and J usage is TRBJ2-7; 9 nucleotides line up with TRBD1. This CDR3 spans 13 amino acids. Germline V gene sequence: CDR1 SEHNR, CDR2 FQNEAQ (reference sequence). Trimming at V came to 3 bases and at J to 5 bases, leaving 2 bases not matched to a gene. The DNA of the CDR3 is TGTGCCAGCAGCTTCACAGGGGGCGACGAGCAGTACGTC. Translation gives CASSFTGGDEQYV.

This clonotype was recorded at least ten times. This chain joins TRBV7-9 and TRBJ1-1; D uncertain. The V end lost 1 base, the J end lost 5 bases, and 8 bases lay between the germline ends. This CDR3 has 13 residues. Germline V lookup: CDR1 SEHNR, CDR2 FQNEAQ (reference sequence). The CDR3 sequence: CASSLGPRTEAFF. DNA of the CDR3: TGTGCCAGCAGCTTAGGCCCGAGAACTGAAGCTTTCTTT.

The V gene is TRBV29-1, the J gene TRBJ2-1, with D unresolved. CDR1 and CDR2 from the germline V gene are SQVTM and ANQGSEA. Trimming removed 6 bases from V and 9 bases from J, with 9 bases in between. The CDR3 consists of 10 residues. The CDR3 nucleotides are TGCAGCGTCTCAGTGGCTGAGCAGTTCTTC. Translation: CSVSVAEQFF.

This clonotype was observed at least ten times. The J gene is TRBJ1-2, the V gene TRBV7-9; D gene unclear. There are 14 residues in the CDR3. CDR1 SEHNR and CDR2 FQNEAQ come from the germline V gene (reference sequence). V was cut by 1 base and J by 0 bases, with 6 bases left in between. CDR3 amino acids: CASSLEPSNYGYTF. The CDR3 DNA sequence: TGTGCCAGCAGCTTAGAGCCTTCTAACTATGGCTACACCTTC.

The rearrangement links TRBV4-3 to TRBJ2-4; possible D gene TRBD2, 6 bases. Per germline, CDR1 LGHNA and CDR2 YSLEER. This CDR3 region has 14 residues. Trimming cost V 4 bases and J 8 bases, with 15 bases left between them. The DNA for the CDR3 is TGCGCCAGCAGCCCCTTGGGAGGTCCGGACATTCAGTACTTC. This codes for CASSPLGGPDIQYF.

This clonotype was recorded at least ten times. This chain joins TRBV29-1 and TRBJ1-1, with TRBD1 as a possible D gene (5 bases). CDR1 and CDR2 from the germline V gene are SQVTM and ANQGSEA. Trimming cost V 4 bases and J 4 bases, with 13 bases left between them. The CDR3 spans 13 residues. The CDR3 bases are TGCAGCGTTGCCGGGGTCGGGACCACTGAAGCTTTCTTT. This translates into CSVAGVGTTEAFF.

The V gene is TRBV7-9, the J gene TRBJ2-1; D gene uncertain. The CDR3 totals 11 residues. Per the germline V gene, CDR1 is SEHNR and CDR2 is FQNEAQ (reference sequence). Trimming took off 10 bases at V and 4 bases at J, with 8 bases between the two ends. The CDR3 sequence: CATKDYNEQFF. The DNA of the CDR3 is TGTGCCACGAAGGATTACAATGAGCAGTTCTTC.

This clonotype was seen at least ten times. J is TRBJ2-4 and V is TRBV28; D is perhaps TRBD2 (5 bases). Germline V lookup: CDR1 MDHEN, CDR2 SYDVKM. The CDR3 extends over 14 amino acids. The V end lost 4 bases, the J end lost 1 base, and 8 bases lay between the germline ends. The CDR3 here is CASSSGIAKNIQYF. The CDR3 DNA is TGTGCCAGCAGTTCCGGGATCGCCAAAAACATTCAGTACTTC.

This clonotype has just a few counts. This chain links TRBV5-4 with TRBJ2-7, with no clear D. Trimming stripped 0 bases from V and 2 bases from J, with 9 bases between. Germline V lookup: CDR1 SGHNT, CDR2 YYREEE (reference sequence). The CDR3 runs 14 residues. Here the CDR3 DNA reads TGTGCCAGCAGCTTGGCTGGAGCCCCCTACGAGCAGTACGTC. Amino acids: CASSLAGAPYEQYV.

The CDR3 sequence is CASSFLERGSTGELFF. The CDR3 DNA sequence: TGTGCCAGCAGCTTTCTTGAGCGGGGGAGCACCGGGGAGCTGTTTTTT. The rearrangement joins TRBV7-9 to TRBJ2-2; 8 nucleotides line up with TRBD2. Per the germline V gene, CDR1 is SEHNR and CDR2 is FQNEAQ (reference sequence). The ends lost 3 bases at V and 4 bases at J; junction bases unmatched: 7. The CDR3 has 16 amino acids.

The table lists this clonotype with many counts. CDR3 amino acids: CASRGYSGTNTGELFF. The CDR3 bases are TGTGCCAGCAGGGGATATAGCGGGACTAACACCGGGGAGCTGTTTTTT. V and J are TRBV28 and TRBJ2-2; 8 nucleotides agree with TRBD2. The CDR3 loop spans 16 amino acids. Germline CDR1 MDHEN, CDR2 SYDVKM. The J segment lost 2 bases and the V segment lost 6 bases, leaving 8 bases of the junction unmatched.